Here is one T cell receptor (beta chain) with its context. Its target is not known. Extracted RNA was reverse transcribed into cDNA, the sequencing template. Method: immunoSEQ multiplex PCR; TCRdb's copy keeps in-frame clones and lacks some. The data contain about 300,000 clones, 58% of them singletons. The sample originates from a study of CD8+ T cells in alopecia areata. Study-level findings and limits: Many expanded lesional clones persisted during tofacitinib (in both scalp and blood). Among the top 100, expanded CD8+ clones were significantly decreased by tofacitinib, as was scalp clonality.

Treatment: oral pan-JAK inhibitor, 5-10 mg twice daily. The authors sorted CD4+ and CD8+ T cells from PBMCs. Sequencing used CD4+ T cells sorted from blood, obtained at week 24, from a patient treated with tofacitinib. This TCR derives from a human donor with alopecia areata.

Here the CDR3 reads CALLVEGTTNEKLFF. The CDR3 DNA sequence: TGTGCCCTATTAGTGGAAGGGACAACTAATGAAAAACTGTTTTTT. This chain connects TRBV25-1 to TRBJ1-4; D is ambiguous. Germline CDR1 MGHDK, CDR2 SYGVNS. V shed 11 bases and J shed 0 bases, with 16 bases lying between them. CDR3 size: 15 residues.